This TCR beta chain comes out of a study of OX40 agonist ivuxolimab in advanced cancers. Overall study results and limits: Within 6 weeks, CD4+ and CD8+ blood T cells expanded clonally at 0.1 to 3.0 mg/kg.

Comment on this clone: Its matching antigen is unknown.

Sequencing was performed with immunoSEQ multiplex PCR; in TCRdb, only in-frame clones are kept and a portion is missing. This sample has around 60,000 clones, with about 80% found just once. This CDR3 is built from 15 residues. Trimming removed 8 bases from V and 3 bases from J; junction bases left unmatched: 10. CDR1 is MGHRA, CDR2 YSYEKL, per germline. The chain uses TRBV4-1 and TRBJ2-4; 7 nucleotides agree with TRBD2. The sequenced sample was CD4+ or CD8+ T cells sorted from blood, obtained in a trial of the OX40 agonist ivuxolimab. The clonotype was recovered from an adult with an advanced solid tumor such as melanoma, head and neck, liver or kidney cancer. The CDR3 loop reads CASGEREGGKNIQYF. CDR3 coding DNA: TGCGCCAGCGGTGAGAGGGAGGGTGGCAAAAACATTCAGTACTTC.